This T cell receptor (beta chain) emerged from a study of T cell repertoires in cytomegalovirus infection. As for the study in general: Indications of both CMV infection and matching HLA type were provided by public TCR beta signatures.

Only a few counts were recorded for this clonotype. Its antigen is currently unknown. TCRdb reprocessed the reads with MiXCR, giving one entry per CDR3 protein. The sample has 450,000 to 650,000 distinct CDR3 sequences; approximately 40% are singletons. CDR3 length: 14 amino acids. Trimming stripped 5 bases from V and 7 bases from J, with 14 bases between. Germline V gene lookup returns CDR1 SGHTA and CDR2 FQGNSA. The study's findings and limits: Ex vivo, HLA-C-restricted CMV-specific TCR beta clonotypes prevailed over the rest of the response.

J is TRBJ2-2 and V is TRBV7-2; D is unresolved. The sequencing used cultured PBMCs, collected from culture after CMV antigen stimulation. The receptor was isolated from a human donor in good health (CMV status not recorded). Some clones in this sample may be carry-over from other donors' samples. CDR3 sequence: CASSRSLVGGELFF. CDR3 coding DNA: TGTGCCAGCAGCCGCTCTCTAGTTGGCGGGGAGCTGTTTTTT.